The next 32 T cell receptor beta chains were all read from a single sample in a study of blood T cells in healthy people across ages. The authors ran a second PCR of about 6 to 11 cycles using a sample-barcoded 5' primer and a J-beta primer mix. One entry per CDR3 protein results from TCRdb running MiXCR on the 5' RACE reads. The profile shows fewer than 1,200,000 distinct CDR3 sequences, approximately 25% of them singletons. These same data were also listed under a study on T cells of mothers and their children.

Sequenced input: blood. These receptor sequences come from a girl aged 2-10 years in good health.

This clonotype came up a few times. The gene calls are TRBV20-1 and TRBJ2-1, with D uncertain. Trimming removed 6 bases from V and 8 bases from J, with 20 bases in between. Per the germline V gene, CDR1 is DFQATT and CDR2 is SNEGSKA (reference sequence). CDR3 length: 14 amino acids. The CDR3 here is CSAREWGLMDEQFF. DNA of the CDR3: TGCAGTGCCCGAGAGTGGGGTTTAATGGATGAGCAGTTCTTC.

In DNA form, the CDR3 reads TGTGCCAGCCAACCAGGGGCTACCGAAGAGACCCAGTACTTC. Protein: CASQPGATEETQYF. This chain uses TRBV7-9 with TRBJ2-5; perhaps TRBD1 as D (6 bases). CDR3 length equals 14 residues. Trimming pared 8 bases from V and 3 bases from J, leaving 16 bases between. Germline V lookup: CDR1 SEHNR, CDR2 FQNEAQ (reference sequence).

This clonotype was counted a few times. V is TRBV29-1 and J is TRBJ2-3; the D is unclear. In germline, CDR1 is SQVTM, CDR2 ANQGSEA. Trimming shortened V by 4 bases and J by 4 bases, and 9 bases separated the two germline ends. The CDR3 has 12 amino acids. CDR3 sequence: CSVAATSDTQYF. CDR3 DNA: TGCAGCGTTGCGGCGACCTCAGATACGCAGTATTTT.

The CDR3 sequence: CASSLDSSGTSYNEQFF. CDR3 DNA: TGTGCCAGCAGCCTTGATTCCAGCGGGACTTCCTACAATGAGCAGTTCTTC. The chain carries TRBV4-2 and TRBJ2-1, with 7 bases identical to TRBD2. Looked up from germline, CDR1 is LGHNA and CDR2 is YNFKEQ. J was trimmed by 1 base and V by 4 bases; bases with no gene match: 10. The CDR3 runs to 17 residues.

The rearrangement links TRBV10-3 to TRBJ2-1, with 9 bases that match TRBD1. The DNA matches TRBJ2-7 better at its end, which makes the J call doubtful. This CDR3 has 13 amino acids. Germline V gene sequence: CDR1 ENHRY, CDR2 SYGVKD. The CDR3 nucleotides are TGTGCCATGGGGACAGGACAGGGGTACGAGCAGTACTTC. Amino acids: CAMGTGQGYEQYF.

In its sample, this clonotype was seen a few times. The rearrangement joins TRBV25-1 to TRBJ1-6; D perhaps matches TRBD1 (5 bases). The germline V gene has CDR1 MGHDK and CDR2 SYGVNS. The CDR3 spans 13 residues. Trimming removed 4 bases at V and 5 bases at J, with 6 bases between. As DNA, the CDR3 is TGTGCCAGCAGTGGCAGGGATAATTCACCCCTCCACTTT. The encoded protein is CASSGRDNSPLHF.

This chain connects TRBV27 to TRBJ2-5; D call uncertain. The DNA end is more similar to TRBJ2-1, so the J call may be wrong. CDR3 length: 15 residues. CDR1 and CDR2 (germline): MNHEY, SMNVEV (reference sequence). The CDR3 reads CASSSNLGRVNEQFF. In DNA form, the CDR3 reads TGTGCCAGCAGCTCCAATTTGGGTCGGGTCAATGAGCAGTTCTTC.

This clonotype was seen more than once but under ten times. The rearrangement links TRBV4-1 to TRBJ2-5; D remains unclear. The DNA matches TRBJ2-7 better at its end, which makes the J call doubtful. CDR1 is MGHRA, CDR2 YSYEKL, per germline. The CDR3 consists of 16 residues. The chain's CDR3 is CASSQGWGSPPYEQYF. The CDR3 DNA reads TGCGCCAGCAGCCAAGGGTGGGGAAGTCCTCCCTACGAGCAGTACTTC.

This chain joins TRBV6-5 and TRBJ2-2; 7 bases are shared with TRBD1. CDR3 length equals 13 residues. J was trimmed by 5 bases and V by 4 bases; bases with no gene match: 1. The germline gives CDR1 MNHEY, CDR2 SVGAGI. CDR3 nucleotides: TGTGCCAGCAGTTTCAGGGGGACCGGGGAGCTGTTTTTT. Its protein product is CASSFRGTGELFF.

The rearrangement joins TRBV15 to TRBJ2-5; possible D gene TRBD2, 6 bases. The CDR3 covers 14 residues. Trimming removed 11 bases from V and 1 base from J, with 17 bases in between. Germline V gene sequence: CDR1 LNHNV, CDR2 YYDKDF (reference sequence). CDR3 sequence: CASAEGDVQETQYF. The CDR3 DNA reads as TGTGCCTCGGCGGAGGGCGATGTCCAAGAGACCCAGTACTTC.

The V and J genes are TRBV2 and TRBJ1-2; no clear D gene. Between the trimmed V and J ends, which lost 8 bases and 8 bases, there was a span of 12 bases. The CDR3 covers 11 residues. Per the germline V gene, CDR1 is SNHLY and CDR2 is FYNNEI. For the CDR3, the DNA is TGTGCCAGCTTGTGGCCTGGCGGCTACACCTTC. Its translation: CASLWPGGYTF. Full variable domain (missing parts from reference TRBV2 and TRBJ1-2): EPEVTQTPSHQVTQMGQEVILRCVPISNHLYFYWYRQILGQKVEFLVSFYNNEISEKSEIFDDQFSVERPDGSNFTLKIRSTKLEDSAMYFCASLWPGGYTFGSGTRLTVV.

This sequence joins TRBV12-3 or TRBV12-4 and TRBJ2-2; TRBD1 matches 7 bases. CDR3 length: 14 residues. With V trimmed by 4 bases and J by 9 bases, 8 bases remained unmatched. The DNA for the CDR3 is TGTGCCAGCAGTTCGGCAGGGGGTCACCGGGAGCTGTTTTTT. Translated, it gives CASSSAGGHRELFF.

The V call is TRBV6-1, the J call TRBJ2-5; 7 bases are shared with TRBD2. The ends lost 7 bases at V and 4 bases at J; junction bases unmatched: 15. Germline V gives CDR1 MNHNS, CDR2 SASEGT. CDR3 size: 16 residues. The CDR3 protein is CASIDGGSPGLETQYF. CDR3 bases: TGTGCCAGCATCGATGGCGGGAGTCCCGGGTTAGAGACCCAGTACTTC.

In its sample, this clonotype was seen many times. The chain uses TRBV7-2 and TRBJ2-1; a possible D gene is TRBD2 (5 bases). The CDR3 covers 14 residues. Germline V lookup: CDR1 SGHTA, CDR2 FQGNSA. V gave up 0 bases and J gave up 6 bases, with 9 bases separating them. The CDR3 spells CASSLASGGNEQFF. The CDR3 nucleotides are TGTGCCAGCAGCTTAGCGTCAGGAGGCAATGAGCAGTTCTTC.

This clonotype has only a few counts. The chain combines TRBV29-1 with TRBJ2-7; D unresolved. Germline assignment: CDR1 SQVTM and CDR2 ANQGSEA. V was clipped by 7 bases and J by 4 bases, with 8 bases between them. The CDR3 has 10 amino acids. DNA for the CDR3: TGCAGCGCCTGGAGTTACGAGCAGTACTTC. It encodes CSAWSYEQYF.

The chain is built from TRBV7-9 and TRBJ2-5; unclear D gene. TRBJ2-1 matches the DNA end more closely, so the J call is doubtful. Germline V lookup: CDR1 SEHNR, CDR2 FQNEAQ (reference sequence). The CDR3 is 12 amino acids. The CDR3 sequence: CASSLPDGEQFF. In nucleotides, the CDR3 is TGTGCCAGCAGCTTACCCGACGGTGAGCAGTTCTTC.

The rearrangement joins TRBV5-1 to TRBJ1-6, with 10 nucleotides matching TRBD1. V lost 4 bases, J lost 11 bases, and 6 bases stayed unmatched. From germline, CDR1 is SGHRS and CDR2 YFSETQ. The CDR3 length is 14 residues. The CDR3 loop reads CASSKGQGTPPLHF. For the CDR3, the DNA is TGCGCCAGCAGCAAGGGACAGGGGACTCCACCCCTCCACTTT.

The table lists this clonotype with many counts. The rearrangement joins TRBV13 to TRBJ2-5; D call uncertain. V shed 0 bases and J shed 3 bases, with 5 bases lying between them. The CDR3 consists of 13 residues. Germline V CDR1 and CDR2: PRHDT, FYEKMQ (reference sequence). The CDR3 sequence: CASSLGQKETQYF. The CDR3 DNA is TGTGCCAGCAGCTTAGGTCAAAAAGAGACCCAGTACTTC. The variable domain in full, completed from reference TRBV13 and TRBJ2-5, reads AAGVIQSPRHLIKEKRETATLKCYPIPRHDTVYWYQQGPGQDPQFLISFYEKMQSDKGSIPDRFSAQQFSDYHSELNMSSLELGDSALYFCASSLGQKETQYFGPGTRLLVL.

To note about this clonotype: At one boundary the junction diverges from the germline segment, which might be a read error. The V gene is TRBV29-1, the J gene TRBJ2-5; D not resolved. The CDR3 totals 13 residues. The germline V gene encodes CDR1 SQVTM and CDR2 ANQGSEA. This CDR3 reads CSVDSPPQGTQYF. DNA of the CDR3: TGCAGCGTTGACTCGCCCCCGCAAGGGACCCAGTACTTC.

The chain employs TRBV25-1 and TRBJ1-5; no definite D call. V lost 3 bases, J lost 7 bases, and 13 bases lay in between. Germline V gene data show CDR1 as MGHDK and CDR2 as SYGVNS. CDR3 size: 14 residues. This chain's CDR3 is CASSENGEFQPQHF. CDR3 DNA sequence: TGTGCCAGCAGTGAGAATGGGGAGTTCCAGCCCCAGCATTTT.

The rearrangement uses TRBV7-3 and TRBJ2-7, with a possible D match to TRBD1 (6 bases). This CDR3 region has 14 residues. The germline CDR1 and CDR2 sequences are SGHTA and FQGTGA. V lost 5 bases and J lost 6, with 17 bases in between. CDR3 residues: CASSAHGQTSEQYF. The CDR3 nucleotides are TGTGCCAGCAGCGCCCATGGACAGACGTCCGAGCAGTACTTC.

The table lists this clonotype with many counts. The chain links TRBV5-1 to TRBJ2-5, with TRBD2 matching 12 bases. The germline V gene encodes CDR1 SGHRS and CDR2 YFSETQ. V shed 3 bases, J shed 2 bases, and the junction held 2 bases outside the gene matches. There are 15 residues in the CDR3. The CDR3 protein is CASSSGLAGQETQYF. CDR3 nucleotides: TGCGCCAGCAGCTCCGGACTAGCGGGACAAGAGACCCAGTACTTC. The entire variable domain, with the rest obtained from reference TRBV5-1 and TRBJ2-5, is as follows: KAGVTQTPRYLIKTRGQQVTLSCSPISGHRSVSWYQQTPGQGLQFLFEYFSETQRNKGNFPGRFSGRQFSNSRSEMNVSTLELGDSALYLCASSSGLAGQETQYFGPGTRLLVL.

This clonotype was found a few times. The chain links TRBV7-2 to TRBJ2-7; 10 nucleotides align to TRBD1. CDR1 and CDR2 (germline): SGHTA, FQGNSA. J was trimmed by 2 bases and V by 2 bases; bases with no gene match: 15. The CDR3 has 19 amino acids. The CDR3 DNA follows: TGTGCCAGCAGCTTAATATCCGGACAGGGGGGCAGTTATCCCTACGAGCAGTACTTC. This translates into CASSLISGQGGSYPYEQYF.

The chain has TRBV11-2 and TRBJ1-2, with D hard to call. CDR3 length: 13 residues. From germline, CDR1 is SGHAT and CDR2 FQNNGV. Trimming pared 8 bases from V and 8 bases from J, leaving 18 bases between. The CDR3 DNA is TGTGCCAGCTTAGGTTTGGCGTATGGGGGCTACACCTTC. Translation: CASLGLAYGGYTF. Variable domain in full (rest from reference TRBV11-2 and TRBJ1-2): EAGVAQSPRYKIIEKRQSVAFWCNPISGHATLYWYQQILGQGPKLLIQFQNNGVVDDSQLPKDRFSAERLKGVDSTLKIQPAKLEDSAVYLCASLGLAYGGYTFGSGTRLTVV.

This clonotype has only a few counts. The chain links TRBV29-1 to TRBJ1-1, with D unresolved. Per the germline V gene, CDR1 is SQVTM and CDR2 is ANQGSEA. The CDR3 is made up of 12 amino acids. The germline V and J ends were trimmed by 3 bases and 5 bases, with 10 bases remaining between them. The CDR3 region is CSVDILGTEAFF. The CDR3 region has the DNA TGCAGCGTTGACATCTTAGGGACTGAAGCTTTCTTT.

This clonotype was seen a handful of times. The junction and the germline gene differ at one end; a read error may be behind it. The V and J genes are TRBV27 and TRBJ2-5; D tentatively fits TRBD1 or TRBD2 (6 bases each). This CDR3 region has 15 residues. The germline gives CDR1 MNHEY, CDR2 SMNVEV (reference sequence). The CDR3 DNA is TGTGCCAGCAGTTGGGATCGGGGGCCCCAAGAGGCCCAGTACTTC. The encoded protein is CASSWDRGPQEAQYF.

This clonotype was recorded a few times. The V gene is TRBV7-9, the J gene TRBJ1-1; possibly TRBD1 for D (5 bases). The CDR3 consists of 15 residues. The germline V gene has CDR1 SEHNR and CDR2 FQNEAQ (reference sequence). Trimming took 2 bases from V and 1 from J, leaving 11 bases between them. CDR3 nucleotides: TGTGCCAGCAGCTTAAGTGGGGCAAAGAACACTGAAGCTTTCTTT. Its protein product is CASSLSGAKNTEAFF.

Turning to this clonotype: A junction end diverges from the germline sequence, so it may reflect a read error. The gene calls are TRBV9 and TRBJ2-3, with 10 bases that match TRBD2. The CDR3 totals 16 residues. CDR1 and CDR2 from the germline V gene are SGDLS and YYNGEE. For the CDR3, the DNA is TGTGCCAGCAGCGTAGCACTAGCGGGGAATGCAGATACGCGGTATTTT. It encodes CASSVALAGNADTRYF.

CDR3 in amino acids: CSAREGGQEQYF. The CDR3 DNA is TGCAGTGCTAGAGAAGGGGGTCAGGAGCAGTACTTC. The chain joins TRBV20-1 to TRBJ2-5; D is perhaps TRBD1 (6 bases). V dropped 0 bases and J dropped 11 bases, with 13 bases sitting between them. The germline CDR1 and CDR2 sequences are DFQATT and SNEGSKA (reference sequence). This CDR3 spans 12 amino acids.

This clonotype was observed at least ten times. This chain links TRBV29-1 with TRBJ2-2; the D gene is possibly TRBD1 (5 bases). The CDR3 sequence is 13 residues long. Germline V gene sequence: CDR1 SQVTM, CDR2 ANQGSEA. The V end was cut by 5 bases, the J end by 4 bases, with 11 bases between. For the CDR3, the DNA is TGCAGCGTTCGCGAGCAGGGCACCGGGGAGCTGTTTTTT. This sequence encodes CSVREQGTGELFF.

This chain links TRBV7-9 with TRBJ1-2; no firm D call. The length of the CDR3 is 13 residues. V was shortened by 5 bases and J by 3 bases, with 10 bases between the two germline ends. Germline assignment: CDR1 SEHNR and CDR2 FQNEAQ (reference sequence). The CDR3 DNA follows: TGTGCCAGCAGCCAAAGGGAGTACTATGGCTACACCTTC. Encoded protein: CASSQREYYGYTF.

A remark on this clonotype: A junction end diverges from the germline sequence, so it may reflect a read error. CDR3 region: CATSFGTGGGYTF. In nucleotides, the CDR3 is TGTGCCACCAGTTTTGGGACAGGGGGCGGCTACACCTTC. The rearrangement uses TRBV12-3 or TRBV12-4 and TRBJ1-2; the match to TRBD1 covers 12 bases. This CDR3 is built from 13 residues.